Shown below are 18 T cell receptor beta chains from a single sample sequenced in a study of graft-versus-host responses after intestinal transplantation. No antigens are known for them. Sequenced by immunoSEQ multiplex PCR; TCRdb stores in-frame clones only, minus some. The sample holds some 130,000 clones; roughly nine tenths are singletons and the top ten take around 0.15%. Sequences were derived from unstimulated CD4+ T cells sorted from spleen or lymph node cells, sampled before intestinal transplant. Source of these receptors: a human donor who received an intestinal transplant.

V usage is TRBV2 and J usage is TRBJ2-5; 9 nucleotides match TRBD1. CDR1 SNHLY and CDR2 FYNNEI come from the germline V gene. CDR3 length equals 15 residues. With 4 bases clipped from V and 1 base from J, the junction kept 4 bases outside the gene matches. The CDR3 loop reads CASSAGQGSQETQYF. The CDR3 region has the DNA TGTGCCAGCAGTGCAGGACAGGGGAGCCAAGAGACCCAGTACTTC. Full variable domain (missing parts from reference TRBV2 and TRBJ2-5): EPEVTQTPSHQVTQMGQEVILRCVPISNHLYFYWYRQILGQKVEFLVSFYNNEISEKSEIFDDQFSVERPDGSNFTLKIRSTKLEDSAMYFCASSAGQGSQETQYFGPGTRLLVL.

The chain couples TRBV2 to TRBJ2-7; weak D call: TRBD2 (5 bases). The germline V gene has CDR1 SNHLY and CDR2 FYNNEI. The V end lost 4 bases, the J end lost 6 bases, and 10 bases lay between the germline ends. The CDR3 loop spans 12 amino acids. The CDR3 region has the DNA TGTGCCAGCAGTGTACGGGGTAGCGAGCAGTACTTC. It specifies CASSVRGSEQYF.

V usage is TRBV11-3 and J usage is TRBJ1-3; D is perhaps TRBD1 (6 bases). Trimming left V 6 bases short and J 2 bases short, with 14 bases between. This CDR3 spans 15 amino acids. CDR1 is SGHNT and CDR2 is YENEEA in the germline V gene. CDR3 sequence reads: CASSLGGNTGNTIYF. The CDR3 DNA reads as TGTGCCAGCAGTCTAGGGGGGAACACTGGAAACACCATATATTTT.

The rearrangement uses TRBV7-7 and TRBJ2-2; D remains ambiguous. The germline V and J ends were trimmed by 5 bases and 1 base, with 5 bases remaining between them. The CDR3 extends over 13 amino acids. From germline, CDR1 is SSHAT and CDR2 FNYEAQ (reference sequence). CDR3 nucleotide sequence: TGTGCCAGCAGCCTCTGGAACACCGGGGAGCTGTTTTTT. This translates into CASSLWNTGELFF.

The chain recombines TRBV23-1 with TRBJ2-1; perhaps TRBD1 as D (8 bases). TRBV23-1 is reported as an ORF; its role is uncertain. Trimming stripped 4 bases from V and 7 bases from J, with 20 bases between. The CDR3 is 16 residues long. CDR3 residues: CASSPPQGARGNEQFF. Here the CDR3 DNA reads TGCGCCAGCAGTCCCCCCCAGGGGGCGCGGGGGAATGAGCAGTTCTTC.

The gene calls are TRBV19 and TRBJ2-3; D may be TRBD1 (6 bases). Per germline, CDR1 LNHDA and CDR2 SQIVND (reference sequence). V was pared by 3 bases and J by 4 bases, with 11 bases between. CDR3 size: 14 residues. The CDR3 is CASSIRRGADTQYF. In DNA, the CDR3 is TGTGCCAGTAGTATTCGCAGGGGTGCAGATACGCAGTATTTT.

The chain couples TRBV6-5 to TRBJ2-5, with 8 positions matching TRBD2. Germline-derived CDR1 and CDR2 are MNHEY and SVGAGI. After removal of 6 bases from V and 4 bases from J, the junction contained 10 bases not matched to a gene. The CDR3 totals 15 residues. CDR3 in DNA: TGTGCCAGCAGGCCCAGGCGGGGGGTTACAGAGACCCAGTACTTC. Amino acids: CASRPRRGVTETQYF.

In this sample, this clone turned up a few times. Other DNA sequences in the sample encode the same CDR3. This rearrangement joins TRBV5-1 to TRBJ1-1, with a possible D match to TRBD1 (5 bases). V was cut by 7 bases and J by 1 base, with 11 bases left in between. Germline V gene data show CDR1 as SGHRS and CDR2 as YFSETQ. This CDR3 region has 13 residues. CDR3 sequence reads: CASGEQGNTEAFF. DNA for the CDR3: TGCGCCAGCGGCGAGCAGGGGAACACTGAAGCTTTCTTT. The whole variable domain, filled in from reference TRBV5-1 and TRBJ1-1, reads KAGVTQTPRYLIKTRGQQVTLSCSPISGHRSVSWYQQTPGQGLQFLFEYFSETQRNKGNFPGRFSGRQFSNSRSEMNVSTLELGDSALYLCASGEQGNTEAFFGQGTRLTVV.

The rearrangement joins TRBV7-8 to TRBJ2-7; 8 bases agree with TRBD2. This CDR3 spans 14 amino acids. The J segment lost 6 bases and the V segment lost 4 bases, leaving 8 bases of the junction unmatched. Germline CDR1 and CDR2: SGHVS and FQNEAQ. The CDR3 coding sequence is TGTGCCAGCAGCTCTCTCGCGGGGGGCCTCGAGCAGTACTTC. Amino acids: CASSSLAGGLEQYF.

V usage is TRBV6-5 and J usage is TRBJ2-7; D is unclear. Germline-derived CDR1 and CDR2 are MNHEY and SVGAGI. The CDR3 extends over 15 amino acids. Trimming pared 5 bases from V and 1 base from J, leaving 15 bases between. The CDR3 here is CASSTLRSFSYEQYF. The CDR3 region has the DNA TGTGCCAGCAGTACATTACGGTCTTTTTCCTACGAGCAGTACTTC.

V and J are TRBV5-1 and TRBJ1-2; tentatively, D is TRBD1 (6 bases). V lost 4 bases and J 6 bases, leaving 13 bases between the germline ends. Germline CDR1 and CDR2: SGHRS and YFSETQ. The CDR3 contains 13 residues. CDR3 loop: CASSGGGFDGYTF. The CDR3 DNA reads TGCGCCAGCAGCGGAGGGGGGTTCGATGGCTACACCTTC. Combining the CDR3 with reference TRBV5-1 and TRBJ1-2 gives the whole variable domain KAGVTQTPRYLIKTRGQQVTLSCSPISGHRSVSWYQQTPGQGLQFLFEYFSETQRNKGNFPGRFSGRQFSNSRSEMNVSTLELGDSALYLCASSGGGFDGYTFGSGTRLTVV.

The chain links TRBV11-3 to TRBJ2-1, with D possibly being TRBD2 (5 bases). CDR1 is SGHNT and CDR2 is YENEEA in the germline V gene. The CDR3 loop spans 13 amino acids. Trimming took 5 bases from V and 6 from J, leaving 11 bases between them. The CDR3 DNA follows: TGTGCCAGCAGCCACGGGATCTTCAATGAGCAGTTCTTC. Translating it yields CASSHGIFNEQFF.

As for this clone: A read error is likely, as this CDR3 ends without the conserved phenylalanine or tryptophan. The gene calls are TRBV11-2 and TRBJ1-2; a possible D gene is TRBD1 (5 bases). Germline V CDR1 and CDR2: SGHAT, FQNNGV. Trimming left V 5 bases short and J 8 bases short, with 12 bases between. The CDR3 length is 12 residues. The CDR3 nucleotides are TGTGCCAGCAGCCCCGCGCGGGGGGGCTACACCCTC. Its translation is CASSPARGGYTL.

The chain is built from TRBV29-1 and TRBJ1-2, with D perhaps matching TRBD1 (5 bases). The length of the CDR3 is 13 residues. The V gene's germline CDR1 is SQVTM and CDR2 ANQGSEA. Between the trimmed V and J ends, which lost 4 bases and 0 bases, there was a span of 9 bases. The DNA of the CDR3 is TGCAGCGTTGTCAGAGGGGCTAACTATGGCTACACCTTC. Protein: CSVVRGANYGYTF. Using reference TRBV29-1 and TRBJ1-2 for the parts outside the CDR3, the full variable domain is SAVISQKPSRDICQRGTSLTIQCQVDSQVTMMFWYRQQPGQSLTLIATANQGSEATYESGFVIDKFPISRPNLTFSTLTVSNMSPEDSSIYLCSVVRGANYGYTFGSGTRLTVV.

This sequence joins TRBV27 and TRBJ1-1, with 8 bases lining up with TRBD1. Germline V lookup: CDR1 MNHEY, CDR2 SMNVEV (reference sequence). The ends lost 6 bases at V and 4 bases at J; junction bases unmatched: 10. This CDR3 is built from 15 residues. The DNA for the CDR3 is TGTGCCAGCAGCCCCGGGACAGGCCCCTCCACTGAAGCTTTCTTT. This codes for CASSPGTGPSTEAFF.

The chain has TRBV6-5 and TRBJ2-6; D is unclear. Per germline, CDR1 MNHEY and CDR2 SVGAGI. V lost 2 bases to trimming and J lost 10 bases, with 6 bases between them. CDR3 size: 12 residues. The CDR3 here is CASSYMGNVLTF. In DNA form, the CDR3 reads TGTGCCAGCAGTTACATGGGGAACGTCCTGACTTTC.

The chain joins TRBV9 to TRBJ1-1; D remains unclear. The CDR3 is made up of 13 amino acids. Germline values: CDR1 SGDLS, CDR2 YYNGEE. The V gene lost 4 bases and the J gene lost 1 base, with 8 bases spanning the gap. CDR3 in DNA: TGTGCCAGCAGCATAACACCGAACACTGAAGCTTTCTTT. Translated: CASSITPNTEAFF.

The V gene is TRBV5-1, the J gene TRBJ2-3; 8 bases match TRBD2. Germline V gene data show CDR1 as SGHRS and CDR2 as YFSETQ. This CDR3 has 16 residues. Trimming took 0 bases from V and 1 from J; bases not matched to a gene: 4. The CDR3 DNA is TGCGCCAGCAGCTTGGCTGCACTAGCGGGCACAGATACGCAGTATTTT. It specifies CASSLAALAGTDTQYF.